Sequencing of this T cell receptor beta chain was carried out in a study of cytomegalovirus exposure and HLA in healthy donors. Findings of the study overall: Within an earlier analysis, most TCR beta V segments proved productive either about 87% or about 30% of the time. Association of 16,951 TCR beta sequences with HLA alleles was found at 0.05 false discovery rate in a later analysis. According to reports, the classifier identified cytomegalovirus status with high specificity and sensitivity.

The PCR had 60 Vbeta and 13 Jbeta primers. Authors' data handling: In a later analysis, some 80 million unique TCR beta chains included roughly 11 million shared by two or more donors. The assay was immunoSEQ multiplex PCR, and TCRdb's table has in-frame clones only and misses some. Clonal size and the V and J genes are those of that table, whereas D and trimming came from the DNA. Of approximately 140,000 clones detected, 79% appear once; the ten largest clones hold approximately 2.8%. Germline-derived CDR1 and CDR2 are ENHRY and SYGVKD. The CDR3 extends over 15 amino acids. The V gene lost 2 bases and the J gene lost 1 base, with 11 bases spanning the gap. Regarding this clone: Antigen: not known.

This TCR came from a female donor in good health and CMV-seronegative. The V gene is TRBV10-3, the J gene TRBJ1-1; a possible D gene is TRBD1 (5 bases). Specimen: PBMCs. CDR3 in amino acids: CAISELPQGNTEAFF. In DNA, the CDR3 is TGTGCCATCAGTGAGCTTCCCCAGGGGAACACTGAAGCTTTCTTT.